Included here is one TCR beta chain sequence, with context. The clone's antigen remains unknown. One end of the junction fails to match germline, which may point to a read error. The CDR3 measures 13 amino acids from cysteine to phenylalanine. The CDR3 DNA has 39 bases and is translated from base 1. CDR1 and CDR2 were assigned from the germline V gene as ENHRY and SYGVKD. The data were obtained in a study of Graves' ophthalmopathy and Graves' hyperthyroidism (dated by TCRdb to the late 2010s). Concerning the study at large: Peripheral blood was collected before any treatment was given, at the time of initial diagnosis. In total, under 150 blood samples were TCR-sequenced: around 42 ophthalmopathy, some 80 hyperthyroidism and some 17 hyperthyroidism-to-ophthalmopathy patients. In six hyperthyroidism patients, the T-cell repertoire of thyroid tissue was compared with the T-cell repertoire of blood. Following sampling, methimazole starting at 30 mg daily was administered to hyperthyroidism patients, and high-dose intravenous methylprednisolone was administered to ophthalmopathy patients. To tell Graves' ophthalmopathy apart from Graves' hyperthyroidism, and to predict which patients would progress to ophthalmopathy, the study relied on TCR beta repertoire signatures. An independent validation cohort comprised some 19 hyperthyroidism patients and 15 to 17 patients who later progressed from hyperthyroidism to ophthalmopathy. A discovery set of 95 to 100 patients (around 40 ophthalmopathy, some 58 stable hyperthyroidism) was enrolled to explore V-J signatures distinguishing ophthalmopathy from hyperthyroidism.

For repertoire sequencing, the TCR beta CDR3 regions were amplified from RNA transcripts. A first-round RT-PCR used HTBI primers with the Qiagen OneStep RT-PCR kit, followed by a second-round multiplex PCR, size selection and purification. The libraries underwent paired-end sequencing with 100 bp reads on an Illumina HiSeq2000. Per the source publication's procedure: Reads were processed with SOAPnuke, discarding reads with adapters, uncalled bases, mean Phred below 15, or no exact constant-primer or identifier match. High-quality paired reads were merged with COPE v1.2.5. Each unique nucleotide sequence was defined as a clonotype, and clonotypes were aligned to IMGT TRB V, D and J references with MiTCR v1.1. The analysis was limited to V-J combinations with a frequency above 0.0001, which together covered 99.2% of repertoires. A TCR clonal expansion and chaos score per V-J combination was defined as the ratio of F50 clonal expansion to chaos observed in the TCRdist matrix. Welch's t-statistics and random forest were used to narrow the features down to over ten V-J combinations, which were then fed into a naive Bayes classifier. The Morisita-Horn index was used to measure how similar the thyroid and blood repertoires were. TCRdb reprocessing: public reads trimmed at Q25 with fastp, clones called with MiXCR, in-frame beta chains kept. Rows with one shared CDR3 protein collapse into an entry with the most common genes and DNA. V and J calls and clone size were set by TCRdb, not the authors. The table for this sample lists about 700,000 distinct CDR3 sequences; over 40% of them were counted only once. The ten biggest clones cover 3.3% of the sample.

Summary of the overall study and its limitations: In validation, the model predicted ophthalmopathy progression with 70.59% sensitivity and 72.22% specificity; some twelve predicted patients were CT-confirmed with GO in a median of 6.5 months. In cross-validation, the 13-signature model distinguished ophthalmopathy from stable hyperthyroidism with just over 85% sensitivity and roughly 81% specificity, and in the test set the corresponding values were approximately 80% and 68%. No statistical method was used to set the sample size in advance, and the investigators knew which group each participant was assigned to. Most of the expanded thyroid clonotypes with a frequency above 0.001 were also detected in blood, and it was suggested that the thyroid immune response may be reflected by blood repertoires.

Ophthalmopathy patients had moderately to severely active disease, Clinical Activity Score of at least 3, NOSPECS grade of at least 4, and disease duration under 3 months. Patients with other autoimmune diseases, uncontrolled infections, pregnancy or lactation were excluded. Diagnosis was based on clinical symptoms, serum thyroxine, TRAb, thyroid ultrasound and orbital computed tomography. PBMCs were isolated from about 9.2 ml of fresh peripheral blood by Ficoll-Paque density gradient centrifugation. Total RNA was extracted with Trizol reagent and quality-checked on an Agilent 2100 Bioanalyzer. The sequence links TRBV10-3 to TRBJ2-2; the D gene is possibly TRBD1 or TRBD2, each agreeing over 5 bases. The source material was peripheral blood. The sequence derives from an adult man with Graves' ophthalmopathy. The CDR3 region has the sequence CASSLYSVGALFF. The DNA sequence is TGTGCCAGCAGTTTATACAGCGTCGGGGCGCTGTTTTTT.